The next 16 T cell receptor beta chains were all read from a single sample in a study of blood T cell repertoires in COVID-19. Sequencing used immunoSEQ multiplex PCR; TCRdb keeps in-frame clones, though not all of them. The sample yields under 150,000 clones, around nine tenths seen once. Sequenced: peripheral blood. The receptors originated from a man aged 65 to 79 with active COVID-19.

The chain recombines TRBV5-4 with TRBJ1-2; D call uncertain. Germline V gene lookup returns CDR1 SGHNT and CDR2 YYREEE (reference sequence). Trimming cost V 0 bases and J 8 bases, with 11 bases left between them. The CDR3 contains 13 residues. In DNA, the CDR3 is TGTGCCAGCAGCTTGGACACCCTAGGAGGCTACACCTTC. This codes for CASSLDTLGGYTF.

This chain connects TRBV27 to TRBJ2-7, with D possibly being TRBD1 (6 bases). CDR3 length: 15 residues. The V end lost 5 bases, the J end lost 0 bases, and 14 bases lay between the germline ends. CDR1 and CDR2 from the germline V gene are MNHEY and SMNVEV (reference sequence). The CDR3 is CASSLTGRGSYEQYF. The CDR3 region has the DNA TGTGCCAGCAGTCTAACAGGGAGAGGCTCCTACGAGCAGTACTTC.

This rearrangement joins TRBV18 to TRBJ2-2, with D tentatively TRBD1 (5 bases). The CDR3 contains 15 residues. Trimming shortened V by 0 bases and J by 1 base, and 6 bases separated the two germline ends. Germline V CDR1 and CDR2: KGHSH, LQKENI. CDR3 in amino acids: CASSPPGQNTGELFF. The CDR3 coding sequence is TGTGCCAGCTCACCACCGGGGCAGAACACCGGGGAGCTGTTTTTT.

The V and J genes are TRBV21-1 and TRBJ2-4; the listed D gene, TRBD2, was not tested against the DNA. TRBV21-1 is a pseudogene. There are 20 residues in the CDR3. The CDR3 nucleotides read TGTGCCAGCAGCCCCCGGACTAGCGGGAGTATTTCTTTTAGCAAAAACATTCAGTACTTC. Protein product: CASSPRTSGSISFSKNIQYF.

This chain joins TRBV5-6 and TRBJ1-2; 7 positions agree with TRBD1. After removal of 2 bases from V and 1 base from J, the junction contained 2 bases not matched to a gene. This CDR3 region has 14 residues. Looked up from germline, CDR1 is SGHDT and CDR2 is YYEEEE. DNA of the CDR3: TGTGCCAGCAGCTTAACAGGGGTTAACTATGGCTACACCTTC. Translated, it gives CASSLTGVNYGYTF.

The chain is built from TRBV18 and TRBJ2-4; maybe TRBD2 (6 bases). The CDR3 is 14 residues long. The ends were cut back, 2 bases at V and 7 bases at J, with 12 bases in the middle. The germline V gene encodes CDR1 KGHSH and CDR2 LQKENI. The CDR3 sequence is CASSPWAGNNIQYF. CDR3 bases: TGTGCCAGCTCACCATGGGCGGGAAATAACATTCAGTACTTC. Drawing the rest from reference TRBV18 and TRBJ2-4, the complete variable domain is NAGVMQNPRHLVRRRGQEARLRCSPMKGHSHVYWYRQLPEEGLKFMVYLQKENIIDESGMPKERFSAEFPKEGPSILRIQQVVRGDSAAYFCASSPWAGNNIQYFGAGTRLSVL.

The V gene is TRBV28, the J gene TRBJ2-7; the D gene is possibly TRBD1 (6 bases). CDR3 length: 13 residues. Germline lookup yields CDR1 MDHEN and CDR2 SYDVKM. V gave up 6 bases and J gave up 4 bases, with 13 bases separating them. This CDR3 reads CASRTTGLYEQYF. CDR3 DNA: TGTGCCAGCAGAACGACAGGTTTATACGAGCAGTACTTC.

The rearrangement links TRBV27 to TRBJ2-1, with 10 bases identical to TRBD1. V shed 5 bases, J shed 4 bases, and the junction held 14 bases outside the gene matches. Germline CDR1 and CDR2: MNHEY and SMNVEV (reference sequence). The CDR3 runs 18 residues. This CDR3 is CASSRTGGSGRNYNEQFF. The DNA for the CDR3 is TGTGCCAGCAGTCGGACAGGGGGAAGCGGCCGTAATTACAATGAGCAGTTCTTC.

V is TRBV5-1 and J is TRBJ2-3; D possibly corresponds to TRBD2 (6 bases). The CDR3 spans 15 residues. The V end lost 4 bases, the J end lost 6 bases, and 18 bases lay between the germline ends. Looked up from germline, CDR1 is SGHRS and CDR2 is YFSETQ. The CDR3 DNA sequence: TGCGCCAGCAGCCCCGCCCCCACGACTAGTGATACGCAGTATTTT. Protein: CASSPAPTTSDTQYF.

Only one count was recorded for this clone. The rearrangement uses TRBV19 and TRBJ2-7; no definite D call. Germline assignment: CDR1 LNHDA and CDR2 SQIVND (reference sequence). Trimming took off 6 bases at V and 6 bases at J, with 15 bases between the two ends. The CDR3 totals 13 residues. The CDR3 DNA follows: TGTGCCAGTAGGGGCACCCCTGACGGCGAGCAGTACTTC. This codes for CASRGTPDGEQYF. The full variable domain, its missing parts supplied by reference TRBV19 and TRBJ2-7, is DGGITQSPKYLFRKEGQNVTLSCEQNLNHDAMYWYRQDPGQGLRLIYYSQIVNDFQKGDIAEGYSVSREKKESFPLTVTSAQKNPTAFYLCASRGTPDGEQYFGPGTRLTVT.

The V call is TRBV5-4, the J call TRBJ2-4; 9 bases fit TRBD1. This CDR3 region has 15 residues. J lost 8 bases, V lost 2 bases, and 8 bases had no gene match. Germline V gene sequence: CDR1 SGHNT, CDR2 YYREEE (reference sequence). The CDR3 nucleotides read TGTGCCAGCAGCTTAGGGACAGGGAAAGGGGACATTCAGTACTTC. Encoded protein: CASSLGTGKGDIQYF.

V is TRBV19 and J is TRBJ2-7; weak D call: TRBD2 (5 bases). The germline CDR1 and CDR2 sequences are LNHDA and SQIVND (reference sequence). The V end lost 5 bases, the J end lost 0 bases, and 20 bases lay between the germline ends. CDR3 length equals 17 residues. The CDR3 reads CASSGQTIASSSYEQYF. The CDR3 nucleotides are TGTGCCAGTAGTGGCCAGACCATAGCGTCTAGCTCCTACGAGCAGTACTTC.

The chain recombines TRBV9 with TRBJ1-2; a possible D gene is TRBD1 (6 bases). From germline, CDR1 is SGDLS and CDR2 YYNGEE. Between the trimmed V and J ends, which lost 3 bases and 4 bases, there was a span of 16 bases. CDR3 length: 15 amino acids. The CDR3 here is CASSESPRGAYGYTF. CDR3 DNA: TGTGCCAGCAGCGAATCGCCGCGGGGGGCCTATGGCTACACCTTC.

To note about this clone: Mismatch with germline at one junction end may stem from a read error. The rearrangement links TRBV7-7 to TRBJ2-2; D is possibly TRBD1 (5 bases). CDR1 SSHAT and CDR2 FNYEAQ come from the germline V gene (reference sequence). The CDR3 length is 15 residues. The CDR3 is CASSLITGNTGELFF. In nucleotides, the CDR3 is TGTGCTAGCAGCTTAATTACAGGGAACACCGGGGAGCTGTTTTTT.

This clone was counted once. This chain links TRBV25-1 with TRBJ2-7, with unresolved D. Germline loops: CDR1 MGHDK, CDR2 SYGVNS. The CDR3 totals 12 residues. V lost 3 bases and J lost 6, with 9 bases in between. CDR3 loop: CASSDLTGEQYF. CDR3 nucleotide sequence: TGTGCCAGCAGTGATCTGACTGGCGAGCAGTACTTC.

The chain links TRBV29-1 to TRBJ2-7; D unresolved. Between the trimmed V and J ends, which lost 4 bases and 5 bases, there was a span of 15 bases. Germline CDR1 and CDR2: SQVTM and ANQGSEA. The length of the CDR3 is 13 residues. CDR3 sequence reads: CSVGLGSTHEQYF. The CDR3, as DNA: TGCAGCGTTGGTCTAGGTTCTACCCACGAGCAGTACTTC.